Listed below are T cell receptor beta chains from one sample, sequenced in a study of T-cell memory formation after mild COVID-19. TCRdb processed the 5' RACE reads anew with MiXCR; each CDR3 protein has one entry. The top ten clones hold around 8.8% of a sample with about 430,000 distinct CDR3 sequences, approximately 24% of them seen once. Material for sequencing was PBMCs or a T cell subset sorted from them (not recorded which). These receptors originate from an adult woman who had mild COVID-19 (a few samples of this study predate the infection). Cell type and time point are not known. CDR3s include the opening cysteine and the closing phenylalanine or tryptophan. Each record gives: D gene, CDR3 length, J gene, clone size, V gene, CDR3 DNA, CDR3 protein. D genes are given only for firm matches. For some rows the clone size is stated as once, few or many, or as a class when expanded; others skip it.

D gene: .; CDR3 length: 18; J gene: TRBJ1-4; clone size: .; V gene: TRBV12-3/TRBV12-4; CDR3 DNA: TGTGCCAGCAGTTTAAGGGCAGGGGTTTCAAGCGCTAATGAAAAACTGTTTTTT; CDR3 protein: CASSLRAGVSSANEKLFF
D gene: .; CDR3 length: 16; J gene: TRBJ2-5; clone size: few; V gene: TRBV9; CDR3 DNA: TGTGCCAGCAGCGTCCCGACAGGTCTTGAGGGAGAGACCCAGTACTTC; CDR3 protein: CASSVPTGLEGETQYF
D gene: .; CDR3 length: 15; J gene: TRBJ2-4; clone size: .; V gene: TRBV11-3; CDR3 DNA: TGTGCCAGCAGCTTAGGCTCATCTCGGGGATGGGTCAAGTACTTC; CDR3 protein: CASSLGSSRGWVKYF
D gene: .; CDR3 length: 18; J gene: TRBJ2-2; clone size: .; V gene: TRBV15; CDR3 DNA: TGTGCCAACAGCCCGAAAACCCGCAGCCGTGAGGACACCGGGGAGCTGTTTTTT; CDR3 protein: CANSPKTRSREDTGELFF
D gene: TRBD2; CDR3 length: 16; J gene: TRBJ2-1; clone size: once; V gene: TRBV5-1; CDR3 DNA: TGCGCCAGCATCCATGGAACTAGCGGGGGATACAATGAGCAGTTCTTC; CDR3 protein: CASIHGTSGGYNEQFF
D gene: .; CDR3 length: 14; J gene: TRBJ1-2; clone size: .; V gene: TRBV2; CDR3 DNA: TGTGCCAGCAGTGGAGGAACAGGAGACTATGGCTACACCTTC; CDR3 protein: CASSGGTGDYGYTF
D gene: .; CDR3 length: 12; J gene: TRBJ1-1; clone size: .; V gene: TRBV20-1; CDR3 DNA: TGCAGTGCGGTAGGGGAAGCCCCTGAAGCTTTCTTT; CDR3 protein: CSAVGEAPEAFF
D gene: .; CDR3 length: 14; J gene: TRBJ2-2; clone size: many; V gene: TRBV6-5; CDR3 DNA: TGTGCCAGCAGTTATCCCATCCCTCCCGGGGAGCTGTTTTTT; CDR3 protein: CASSYPIPPGELFF
D gene: TRBD1; CDR3 length: 13; J gene: TRBJ2-5; clone size: .; V gene: TRBV7-9; CDR3 DNA: TGTGCCAGCAGCTACTCAGGGGGACAGACCCAGTACTTC; CDR3 protein: CASSYSGGQTQYF
D gene: TRBD1; CDR3 length: 14; J gene: TRBJ2-7; clone size: .; V gene: TRBV18; CDR3 DNA: TGTGCCAGCTCAACCGGGACAGGGGGGATCGAGCAGTACTTC; CDR3 protein: CASSTGTGGIEQYF
D gene: .; CDR3 length: 14; J gene: TRBJ2-4; clone size: few; V gene: TRBV29-1; CDR3 DNA: TGCAGCGTTGAATGGGGCAGTGGTAGAAACATTCAGTACTTC; CDR3 protein: CSVEWGSGRNIQYF
D gene: TRBD1; CDR3 length: 15; J gene: TRBJ1-6; clone size: few; V gene: TRBV7-9; CDR3 DNA: TGTGCCAGCAGCAAACGGGACAGGACCAAAACACCCCTCCACTTT; CDR3 protein: CASSKRDRTKTPLHF
D gene: .; CDR3 length: 12; J gene: TRBJ2-1; clone size: few; V gene: TRBV10-2; CDR3 DNA: TGCGCCAGCAGTGTTGACCTCCATGAGCAGTTCTTC; CDR3 protein: CASSVDLHEQFF
D gene: TRBD1; CDR3 length: 14; J gene: TRBJ2-7; clone size: few; V gene: TRBV9; CDR3 DNA: TGTGCCAGCAGCCCGGGACAGGCGGCCTACGAGCAGTACTTC; CDR3 protein: CASSPGQAAYEQYF
D gene: .; CDR3 length: 12; J gene: TRBJ2-7; clone size: few; V gene: TRBV18; CDR3 DNA: TGTGCCAGCTCATCATACGACCCCGAGCAGTACTTC; CDR3 protein: CASSSYDPEQYF
D gene: .; CDR3 length: 15; J gene: TRBJ1-6; clone size: .; V gene: TRBV27; CDR3 DNA: TGTGCCAGCAGTCCTACCCGGACGGGGAATTCACCCCTCCACTTT; CDR3 protein: CASSPTRTGNSPLHF
D gene: .; CDR3 length: 12; J gene: TRBJ2-5; clone size: .; V gene: TRBV10-2; CDR3 DNA: TGCGCCAGCAGTGCCGGAGGAGAGACCCAGTACTTC; CDR3 protein: CASSAGGETQYF
D gene: .; CDR3 length: 15; J gene: TRBJ2-4; clone size: .; V gene: TRBV7-2; CDR3 DNA: TGTGCCAGCAGCCCAGGGGGGATGGCCAAAAACATTCAGTACTTC; CDR3 protein: CASSPGGMAKNIQYF
D gene: TRBD1; CDR3 length: 15; J gene: TRBJ1-1; clone size: .; V gene: TRBV5-1; CDR3 DNA: TGCGCCAGCAGCGTACAGGGGGCCCTCGACACTGAAGCTTTCTTT; CDR3 protein: CASSVQGALDTEAFF
D gene: .; CDR3 length: 15; J gene: TRBJ2-2; clone size: .; V gene: TRBV29-1; CDR3 DNA: TGCAGCACACTCGGGGGAGACAGGGCGACCGGGGAGCTGTTTTTT; CDR3 protein: CSTLGGDRATGELFF
D gene: .; CDR3 length: 14; J gene: TRBJ1-1; clone size: many; V gene: TRBV7-9; CDR3 DNA: TGTGCCAGCAGCCCTCGAGGCCAGGGCACTGAAGCTTTCTTT; CDR3 protein: CASSPRGQGTEAFF
D gene: .; CDR3 length: 16; J gene: TRBJ2-5; clone size: .; V gene: TRBV4-3; CDR3 DNA: TGCGCCAGCAGCCAAACCGGGTCCGGGGGTGGGGAGACCCAGTACTTC; CDR3 protein: CASSQTGSGGGETQYF
D gene: .; CDR3 length: 17; J gene: TRBJ2-3; clone size: .; V gene: TRBV3-1; CDR3 DNA: TGTGCCAGCAGCCGCCTCGGGGTGGGGACTAGCACAGATACGCAGTATTTT; CDR3 protein: CASSRLGVGTSTDTQYF
D gene: .; CDR3 length: 16; J gene: TRBJ2-7; clone size: few; V gene: TRBV5-1; CDR3 DNA: TGCGCCAGCAGCTTGAACAGGGACTTACTAACCTACGAGCAGTACTTC; CDR3 protein: CASSLNRDLLTYEQYF
D gene: .; CDR3 length: 16; J gene: TRBJ2-1; clone size: few; V gene: TRBV5-1; CDR3 DNA: TGCGCCAGCAGCTTGGGACTGGAGACCCTATACAATGAGCAGTTCTTC; CDR3 protein: CASSLGLETLYNEQFF
D gene: .; CDR3 length: 15; J gene: TRBJ1-1; clone size: .; V gene: TRBV5-1; CDR3 DNA: TGCGCCAGCAGTCCTACCCTCGGGGGGCCAACTGAAGCTTTCTTT; CDR3 protein: CASSPTLGGPTEAFF
D gene: .; CDR3 length: 14; J gene: TRBJ2-5; clone size: .; V gene: TRBV12-3/TRBV12-4; CDR3 DNA: TGTGCCAGCAGTTGGGCGGGGGCGGAAGAGACCCAGTACTTC; CDR3 protein: CASSWAGAEETQYF
D gene: TRBD2; CDR3 length: 15; J gene: TRBJ2-7; clone size: few; V gene: TRBV14; CDR3 DNA: TGTGCCAGCAGCCCTTGGACTAGCGCCTCCTACGAGCAGTACTTC; CDR3 protein: CASSPWTSASYEQYF
D gene: TRBD2; CDR3 length: 15; J gene: TRBJ2-1; clone size: many; V gene: TRBV5-6; CDR3 DNA: TGTGCCAGCAGCTTTAGCGGGGCGTCCCGGGGGGAGCAGTTCTTC; CDR3 protein: CASSFSGASRGEQFF
D gene: .; CDR3 length: 14; J gene: TRBJ2-5; clone size: many; V gene: TRBV12-3/TRBV12-4; CDR3 DNA: TGTGCCAGCAGTTGGAGGGAGACGCAAGAGACCCAGTACTTC; CDR3 protein: CASSWRETQETQYF
D gene: .; CDR3 length: 18; J gene: TRBJ1-1; clone size: .; V gene: TRBV5-1; CDR3 DNA: TGCGCCAGCAGCCCCGTATGGGGCCCTAACACGGGGAACACTGAAGCTTTCTTT; CDR3 protein: CASSPVWGPNTGNTEAFF